This is a list of T cell receptor beta chains from one sample in a study of blood T cell repertoires in COVID-19. Here immunoSEQ multiplex PCR was the method, and the copy in TCRdb shows in-frame clones only, minus some. The sample shows tens of thousands of clones, over 75% of them seen only once. Sequencing input: peripheral blood. Receptors were obtained from a woman in her fifties or sixties with acute or convalescent COVID-19. Both conserved end residues are part of each CDR3. The D gene is left open where the match is weak. Part of the rows lack a size; the others show once, few, many or a class for expanded clones.

CDR3: CASSALAGADTQYF
DNA: TGTGCCAGTAGTGCGCTAGCGGGAGCAGATACGCAGTATTTT
size: NA
D: TRBD2
J: TRBJ2-3
V: TRBV19

CDR3: CASSKTGVNYGYTF
DNA: TGTGCCAGCAGCAAGACAGGGGTTAACTATGGCTACACCTTC
size: NA
D: TRBD1
J: TRBJ1-2
V: TRBV6-5

CDR3: CASSPVQGQGYGYTF
DNA: TGTGCCAGCAGTCCGGTTCAGGGGCAAGGCTATGGCTACACCTTC
size: once
D: NA
J: TRBJ1-2
V: TRBV28

CDR3: CASRYHREEKLFF
DNA: TGTGCCAGCAGATACCACCGGGAGGAAAAACTGTTTTTT
size: NA
D: NA
J: TRBJ1-4
V: TRBV12-3/TRBV12-4

CDR3: CASSPSPPAGWNGYTF
DNA: TGTGCCAGCAGCCCCTCCCCCCCCGCAGGGTGGAACGGCTACACCTTC
size: NA
D: NA
J: TRBJ1-2
V: TRBV7-2

CDR3: CAWSEDRGRGTEAFF
DNA: TGTGCCTGGAGTGAAGACAGGGGGAGGGGGACTGAAGCTTTCTTT
size: few
D: TRBD1
J: TRBJ1-1
V: TRBV30

CDR3: CASSQPTGDTEAFF
DNA: TGTGCCAGCAGCCAACCGACAGGAGACACTGAAGCTTTCTTT
size: NA
D: NA
J: TRBJ1-1
V: TRBV4-2

CDR3: CASSQEGTTNYEQYF
DNA: TGTGCCAGCAGCCAAGAGGGGACTACCAATTACGAGCAGTACTTC
size: NA
D: TRBD2
J: TRBJ2-7
V: TRBV4-2

CDR3: CASSRQGGTEAFF
DNA: TGTGCCAGCAGCCGACAGGGGGGCACTGAAGCTTTCTTT
size: NA
D: TRBD1
J: TRBJ1-1
V: TRBV3-1/TRBV3-2

CDR3: CSAGTGDSTEAFF
DNA: TGCAGCGCAGGCACAGGGGACTCCACTGAAGCTTTCTTT
size: NA
D: TRBD1
J: TRBJ1-1
V: TRBV29-1

CDR3: CASSGQGNTGELFF
DNA: TGCGCCAGCTCTGGACAGGGGAACACCGGGGAGCTGTTTTTT
size: once
D: TRBD1
J: TRBJ2-2
V: TRBV5-1

CDR3: CASSDDWYYNEQFF
DNA: TGTGCCAGCAGTGACGACTGGTACTACAATGAGCAGTTCTTC
size: once
D: NA
J: TRBJ2-1
V: TRBV6-1

CDR3: CASSTEETQYF
DNA: TGTGCCAGCAGCACAGAAGAGACCCAGTACTTC
size: NA
D: NA
J: TRBJ2-5
V: TRBV4-2

CDR3: CASSWTEGETQYF
DNA: TGTGCCAGCAGTTGGACAGAAGGGGAGACCCAGTACTTC
size: few
D: NA
J: TRBJ2-5
V: TRBV27

CDR3: CASRKTGGGNQPQHF
DNA: TGTGCCAGCAGAAAGACAGGAGGCGGCAATCAGCCCCAGCATTTT
size: NA
D: NA
J: TRBJ1-5
V: TRBV27

CDR3: CASSFLNQPQHF
DNA: TGTGCCAGCAGCTTTCTCAATCAGCCCCAGCATTTT
size: NA
D: NA
J: TRBJ1-5
V: TRBV28

CDR3: CASQILPRGYEQYF
DNA: TGTGCCAGCCAGATCTTACCTCGGGGCTACGAGCAGTACTTC
size: NA
D: NA
J: TRBJ2-7
V: TRBV7-8

CDR3: CASTRQKDQPQHF
DNA: TGTGCCAGCACTAGACAGAAGGACCAGCCCCAGCATTTT
size: NA
D: NA
J: TRBJ1-5
V: TRBV28

CDR3: CASSQGPTEYF
DNA: TGTGCCAGCAGCCAAGGCCCTACTGAGTACTTC
size: NA
D: NA
J: TRBJ2-7
V: TRBV14

CDR3: CASSPSYGYTF
DNA: TGTGCCAGCAGTCCTTCCTATGGCTACACCTTC
size: NA
D: NA
J: TRBJ1-2
V: TRBV28

CDR3: CASSRRLGGAHEQYF
DNA: TGTGCCAGCAGTCGCCGACTAGGAGGGGCCCACGAGCAGTACTTC
size: NA
D: NA
J: TRBJ2-7
V: TRBV2

CDR3: CASSLGSQGHQPQHF
DNA: TGTGCCAGCAGCTTAGGGTCACAGGGGCATCAGCCCCAGCATTTT
size: NA
D: TRBD1
J: TRBJ1-5
V: TRBV7-6

CDR3: CASSFGQSRYTNSPLHF
DNA: TGTGCCAGCAGTTTCGGACAGTCCAGATATACAAATTCACCCCTCCACTTT
size: few
D: NA
J: TRBJ1-6
V: TRBV2

CDR3: CASSITGQGANEQFF
DNA: TGTGCCAGTAGTATCACTGGACAGGGGGCAAATGAGCAGTTCTTC
size: NA
D: TRBD1
J: TRBJ2-1
V: TRBV19

CDR3: CAWSVGLAGGADTQYF
DNA: TGTGCCTGGAGTGTAGGGCTAGCGGGGGGCGCAGATACGCAGTATTTT
size: once
D: TRBD2
J: TRBJ2-3
V: TRBV30

CDR3: CASRWGAYEQYF
DNA: TGTGCCAGCAGGTGGGGGGCCTACGAGCAGTACTTC
size: NA
D: NA
J: TRBJ2-7
V: TRBV28

CDR3: CASSRDRKNTEAFF
DNA: TGTGCCAGCTCACGGGACAGAAAGAACACTGAAGCTTTCTTT
size: NA
D: TRBD1
J: TRBJ1-1
V: TRBV18

CDR3: CASSGGFSMSSGNTIYF
DNA: TGTGCCAGCAGTGGAGGCTTCTCCATGAGCTCTGGAAACACCATATATTTT
size: NA
D: NA
J: TRBJ1-3
V: TRBV7-2

CDR3: CASDREGTEAFF
DNA: TGTGCCAGCGACCGGGAGGGGACTGAAGCTTTCTTT
size: NA
D: NA
J: TRBJ1-1
V: TRBV28

CDR3: CASSSTQGGTEAFF
DNA: TGCGCCAGCAGCTCGACTCAGGGGGGCACTGAAGCTTTCTTT
size: NA
D: TRBD1
J: TRBJ1-1
V: TRBV5-1

CDR3: CASGSTRTGMNTEAFF
DNA: TGTGCTAGTGGTTCAACGAGGACAGGTATGAACACTGAAGCTTTCTTT
size: NA
D: TRBD1
J: TRBJ1-1
V: TRBV12-5

CDR3: CASSLGHARYGYTF
DNA: TGTGCCAGCAGCTTAGGTCACGCGCGCTATGGCTACACCTTC
size: NA
D: NA
J: TRBJ1-2
V: TRBV11-2

CDR3: CASSSYGTFNEQFF
DNA: TGCGCCAGCAGCTCATACGGGACATTCAATGAGCAGTTCTTC
size: NA
D: NA
J: TRBJ2-1
V: TRBV5-1

CDR3: CASSRDYGFQPQHF
DNA: TGTGCCAGCAGCCGGGACTACGGGTTTCAGCCCCAGCATTTT
size: few
D: NA
J: TRBJ1-5
V: TRBV9

CDR3: CASRLGQGFTEAFF
DNA: TGTGCCAGCAGACTGGGACAGGGGTTCACTGAAGCTTTCTTT
size: NA
D: TRBD1
J: TRBJ1-1
V: TRBV5-6

CDR3: CASSLGTSGTDTQYF
DNA: TGTGCCAGCAGCCTAGGGACTAGCGGGACAGATACGCAGTATTTT
size: once
D: TRBD2
J: TRBJ2-3
V: TRBV9

CDR3: CASSRTWDSSAGYTF
DNA: TGTGCCAGCAGTCGAACCTGGGACAGCTCGGCGGGCTACACCTTC
size: NA
D: TRBD1
J: TRBJ1-2
V: TRBV27

CDR3: CASSDTNYRATEAFF
DNA: TGTGCCAGCAGTGACACCAATTACAGGGCCACTGAAGCTTTCTTT
size: NA
D: NA
J: TRBJ1-1
V: TRBV6-1

CDR3: CASSVRDSGPSGNTIYF
DNA: TGTGCCAGCAGCGTCCGGGACTCGGGGCCCTCTGGAAACACCATATATTTT
size: NA
D: NA
J: TRBJ1-3
V: TRBV9

CDR3: CATSAGPRAWPQHF
DNA: TGTGCCACCAGTGCAGGCCCCCGCGCATGGCCCCAGCATTTT
size: NA
D: NA
J: TRBJ1-5
V: TRBV24-1

CDR3: CASIGQGDYEQYF
DNA: TGTGCCAGCATTGGGCAGGGGGACTACGAGCAGTACTTC
size: NA
D: TRBD1
J: TRBJ2-7
V: TRBV28